This T cell receptor (beta chain) derives from a study of CD8 T cells in ankylosing spondylitis. TCRdb used MiXCR to reprocess the 5' RACE reads, holding one entry per CDR3 protein. Among over 130,000 distinct CDR3 sequences listed, more than 40% were seen once. This clonotype was seen a handful of times. Germline V lookup: CDR1 ENHRY, CDR2 SYGVKD. The CDR3 is 11 amino acids. Trimming left V 6 bases short and J 3 bases short, with 6 bases between. The chain uses TRBV10-3 and TRBJ2-7; D unclear. The sample comprised synovial fluid, either unsorted or a sorted T cell fraction (not recorded which). The sequence was obtained from a male donor with ankylosing spondylitis. The CDR3 protein is CAIRGYYEQYF. CDR3 nucleotides: TGTGCCATCAGGGGATACTACGAGCAGTACTTC.